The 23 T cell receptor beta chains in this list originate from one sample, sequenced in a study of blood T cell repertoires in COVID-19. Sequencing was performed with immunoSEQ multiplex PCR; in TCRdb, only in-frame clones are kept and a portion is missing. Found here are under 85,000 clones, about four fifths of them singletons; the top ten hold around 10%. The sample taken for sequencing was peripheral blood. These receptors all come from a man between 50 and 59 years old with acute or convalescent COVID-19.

The CDR3 DNA is TGTGCCAGCAGTGAAGACCGGGACAGGGGAAGGGAGTACTTC. The encoded protein is CASSEDRDRGREYF. The chain combines TRBV6-1 with TRBJ2-7; 10 bases match TRBD1. Trimming took 1 base from V and 11 from J; bases not matched to a gene: 8. This CDR3 comprises 14 residues. CDR1 MNHNS and CDR2 SASEGT come from the germline V gene.

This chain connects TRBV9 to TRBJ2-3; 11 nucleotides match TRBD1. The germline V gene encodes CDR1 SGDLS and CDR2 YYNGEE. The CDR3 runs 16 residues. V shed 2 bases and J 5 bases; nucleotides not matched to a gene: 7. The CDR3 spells CASSVAVGTGGDTQYF. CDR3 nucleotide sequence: TGTGCCAGCAGCGTGGCGGTTGGGACAGGGGGAGATACGCAGTATTTT.

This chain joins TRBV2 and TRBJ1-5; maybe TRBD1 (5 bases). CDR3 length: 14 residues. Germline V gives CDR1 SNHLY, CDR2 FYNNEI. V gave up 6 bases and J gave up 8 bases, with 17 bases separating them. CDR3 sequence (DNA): TGTGCCAGCAGCGTCACGGGACTCCCAGAGCCCCAGCATTTT. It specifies CASSVTGLPEPQHF.

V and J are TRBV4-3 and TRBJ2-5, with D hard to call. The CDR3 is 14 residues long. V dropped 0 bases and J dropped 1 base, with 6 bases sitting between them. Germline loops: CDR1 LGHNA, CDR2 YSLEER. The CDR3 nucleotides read TGCGCCAGCAGCCAAGACGCAGGCCAAGAGACCCAGTACTTC. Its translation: CASSQDAGQETQYF.

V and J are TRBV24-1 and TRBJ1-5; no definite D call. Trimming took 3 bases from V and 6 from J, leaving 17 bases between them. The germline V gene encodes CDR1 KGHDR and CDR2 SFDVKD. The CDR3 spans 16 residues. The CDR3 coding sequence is TGTGCCACCAGTGATCCGGATTCGGGGATGGGTCAGCCCCAGCATTTT. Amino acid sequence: CATSDPDSGMGQPQHF.

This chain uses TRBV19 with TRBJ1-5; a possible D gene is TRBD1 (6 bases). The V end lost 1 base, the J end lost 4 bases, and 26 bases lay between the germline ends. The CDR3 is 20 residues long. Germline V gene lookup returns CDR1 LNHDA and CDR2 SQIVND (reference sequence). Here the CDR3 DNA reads TGTGCCAGTAGTATAGTAATTTCGGACAGAAGCTTTCTACTGAATCAGCCCCAGCATTTT. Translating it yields CASSIVISDRSFLLNQPQHF.

CDR3 loop: CASSSGGEGANVLTF. In DNA, the CDR3 is TGTGCCAGCAGCTCAGGAGGGGAAGGGGCCAACGTCCTGACTTTC. The V call is TRBV5-4, the J call TRBJ2-6, with a possible D match to TRBD2 (6 bases). The length of the CDR3 is 15 residues. The germline V gene encodes CDR1 SGHNT and CDR2 YYREEE (reference sequence). V lost 3 bases, J lost 4 bases, and 11 bases lay in between. The variable domain in full, completed from reference TRBV5-4 and TRBJ2-6, reads ETGVTQSPTHLIKTRGQQVTLRCSSQSGHNTVSWYQQALGQGPQFIFQYYREEENGRGNFPPRFSGLQFPNYSSELNVNALELDDSALYLCASSSGGEGANVLTFGAGSRLTVL.

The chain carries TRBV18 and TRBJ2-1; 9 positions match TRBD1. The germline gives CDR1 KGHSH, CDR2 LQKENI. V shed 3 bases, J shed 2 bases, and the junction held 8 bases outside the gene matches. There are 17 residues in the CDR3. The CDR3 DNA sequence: TGTGCCAGCTCACCTCCAACGGGACAGGGCCCCTACAATGAGCAGTTCTTC. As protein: CASSPPTGQGPYNEQFF.

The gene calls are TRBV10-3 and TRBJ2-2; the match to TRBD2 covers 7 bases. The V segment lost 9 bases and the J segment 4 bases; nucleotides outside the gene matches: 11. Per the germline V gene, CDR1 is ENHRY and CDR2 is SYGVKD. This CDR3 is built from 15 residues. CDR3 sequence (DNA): TGTGCCATTAGCAGGGAGGCTAGCGGCACCGGGGAGCTGTTTTTT. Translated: CAISREASGTGELFF.

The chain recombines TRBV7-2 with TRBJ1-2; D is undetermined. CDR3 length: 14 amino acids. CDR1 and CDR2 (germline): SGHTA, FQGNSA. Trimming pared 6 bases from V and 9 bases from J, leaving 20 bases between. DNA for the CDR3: TGTGCCAGCAGATCTAGGAATCAGCCTATGAGCTACACCTTC. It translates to CASRSRNQPMSYTF.

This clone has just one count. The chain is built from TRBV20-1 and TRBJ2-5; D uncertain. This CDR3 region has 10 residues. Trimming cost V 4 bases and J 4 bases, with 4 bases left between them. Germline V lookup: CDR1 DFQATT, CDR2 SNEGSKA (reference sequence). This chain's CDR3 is CSAMRETQYF. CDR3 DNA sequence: TGCAGTGCTATGAGAGAGACCCAGTACTTC.

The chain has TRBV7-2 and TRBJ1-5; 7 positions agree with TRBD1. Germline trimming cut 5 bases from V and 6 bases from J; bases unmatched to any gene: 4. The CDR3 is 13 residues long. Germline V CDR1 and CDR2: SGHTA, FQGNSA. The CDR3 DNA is TGTGCCAGCAGCAAGGGGGCAAGTCAGCCCCAGCATTTT. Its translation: CASSKGASQPQHF.

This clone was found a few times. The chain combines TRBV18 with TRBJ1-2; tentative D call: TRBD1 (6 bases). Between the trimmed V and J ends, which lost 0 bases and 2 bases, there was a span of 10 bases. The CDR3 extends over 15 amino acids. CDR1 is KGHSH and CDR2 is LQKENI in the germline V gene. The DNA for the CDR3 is TGTGCCAGCTCACCACCGACAGGAAGAAACTATGGCTACACCTTC. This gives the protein CASSPPTGRNYGYTF.

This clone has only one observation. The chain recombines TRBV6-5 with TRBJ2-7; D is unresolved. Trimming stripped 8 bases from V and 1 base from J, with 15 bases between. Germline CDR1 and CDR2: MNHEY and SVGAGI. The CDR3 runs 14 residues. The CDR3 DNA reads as TGTGCCAGCCAGAGAAGCAGGCTATCCTACGAGCAGTACTTC. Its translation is CASQRSRLSYEQYF.

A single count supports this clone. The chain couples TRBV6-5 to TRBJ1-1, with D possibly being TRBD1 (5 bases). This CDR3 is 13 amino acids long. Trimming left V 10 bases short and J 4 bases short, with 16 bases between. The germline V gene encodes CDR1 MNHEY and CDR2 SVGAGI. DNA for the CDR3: TGTGCCACCGCGCGGGACGGATCCACTGAAGCTTTCTTT. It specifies CATARDGSTEAFF.

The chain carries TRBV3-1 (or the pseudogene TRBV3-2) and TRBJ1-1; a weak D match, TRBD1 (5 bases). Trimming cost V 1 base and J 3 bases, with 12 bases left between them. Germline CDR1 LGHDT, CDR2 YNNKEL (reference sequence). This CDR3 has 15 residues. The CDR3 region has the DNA TGTGCCAGCAGCCAAGTAGTAGGGGTTGACACTGAAGCTTTCTTT. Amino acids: CASSQVVGVDTEAFF.

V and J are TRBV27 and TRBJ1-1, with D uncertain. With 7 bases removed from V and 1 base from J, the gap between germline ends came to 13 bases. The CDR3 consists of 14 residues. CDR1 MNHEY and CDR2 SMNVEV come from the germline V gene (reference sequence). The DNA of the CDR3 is TGTGCCAGCACCTCCCACAGTGGGAACACTGAAGCTTTCTTT. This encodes CASTSHSGNTEAFF.

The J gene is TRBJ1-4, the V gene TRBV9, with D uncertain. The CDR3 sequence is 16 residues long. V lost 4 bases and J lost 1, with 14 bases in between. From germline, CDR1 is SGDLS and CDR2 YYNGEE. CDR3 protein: CASSPFGVGTNEKLFF. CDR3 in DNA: TGTGCCAGCAGCCCCTTCGGGGTGGGAACTAATGAAAAACTGTTTTTT.

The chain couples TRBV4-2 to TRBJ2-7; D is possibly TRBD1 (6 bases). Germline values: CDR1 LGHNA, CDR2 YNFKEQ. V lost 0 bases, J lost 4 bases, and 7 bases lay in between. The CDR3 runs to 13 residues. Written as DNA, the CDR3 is TGTGCCAGCAGCCAAGACAGGGGTTACGAGCAGTACTTC. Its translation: CASSQDRGYEQYF.

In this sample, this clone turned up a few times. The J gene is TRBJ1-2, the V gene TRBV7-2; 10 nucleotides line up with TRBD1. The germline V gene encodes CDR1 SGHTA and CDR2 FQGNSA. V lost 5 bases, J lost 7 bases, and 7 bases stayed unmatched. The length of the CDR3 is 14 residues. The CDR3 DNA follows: TGTGCCAGCAGCACCGGACAGGGGGTAGGTGGCTACACCTTC. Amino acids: CASSTGQGVGGYTF.

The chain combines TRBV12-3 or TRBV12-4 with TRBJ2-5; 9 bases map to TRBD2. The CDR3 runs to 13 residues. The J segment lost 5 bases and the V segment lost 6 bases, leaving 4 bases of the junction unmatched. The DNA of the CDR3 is TGTGCCAGCAGGCTTAGCGGGGGTGAGACCCAGTACTTC. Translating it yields CASRLSGGETQYF.

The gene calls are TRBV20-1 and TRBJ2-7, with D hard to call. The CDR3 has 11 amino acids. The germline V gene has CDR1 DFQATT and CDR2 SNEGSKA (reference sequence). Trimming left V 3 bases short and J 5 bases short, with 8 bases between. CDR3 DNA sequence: TGCAGTGCTAGGTCCGTCCACGAGCAGTACTTC. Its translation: CSARSVHEQYF.

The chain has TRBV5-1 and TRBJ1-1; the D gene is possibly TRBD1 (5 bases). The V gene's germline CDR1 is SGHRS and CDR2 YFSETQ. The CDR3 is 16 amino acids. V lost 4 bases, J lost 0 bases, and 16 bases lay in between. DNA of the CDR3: TGCGCCAGCAGCCCTAGAGAGGGAGGGGTGAACACTGAAGCTTTCTTT. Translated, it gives CASSPREGGVNTEAFF.